This T cell receptor beta chain originates from a study of T-cell memory formation after mild COVID-19. Whole-study findings and limits: Among contracting clones, CD4+ were mainly CM/EM and CD8+ enriched in EMRA.

Concerning this clonotype itself: Its antigen is still unknown.

The CDR3 consists of 15 residues. From germline, CDR1 is SGHTA and CDR2 FQGTGA. Losses at the gene ends were 5 bases for V and 1 base for J; bases not matched to a gene: 4. Researchers used 5'RACE with constant-segment primers to make TCR alpha and TCR beta cDNA libraries that carry sample barcodes and UMIs. TCRdb analysed the 5' RACE reads with MiXCR anew, one entry per CDR3 protein. Of 470,000 or so distinct CDR3 sequences listed, about a sixth are singletons. Material: PBMCs or a T cell subset sorted from them (not recorded which). The chain uses TRBV7-3 and TRBJ2-3, with 9 bases fitting TRBD2. The receptor comes from a young man who had mild COVID-19 (a few samples of this study predate the infection). Cell type and time point are not known. The CDR3 region is CASSAASGGTDTQYF. DNA of the CDR3: TGTGCCAGCAGCGCAGCTAGCGGGGGCACAGATACGCAGTATTTT.